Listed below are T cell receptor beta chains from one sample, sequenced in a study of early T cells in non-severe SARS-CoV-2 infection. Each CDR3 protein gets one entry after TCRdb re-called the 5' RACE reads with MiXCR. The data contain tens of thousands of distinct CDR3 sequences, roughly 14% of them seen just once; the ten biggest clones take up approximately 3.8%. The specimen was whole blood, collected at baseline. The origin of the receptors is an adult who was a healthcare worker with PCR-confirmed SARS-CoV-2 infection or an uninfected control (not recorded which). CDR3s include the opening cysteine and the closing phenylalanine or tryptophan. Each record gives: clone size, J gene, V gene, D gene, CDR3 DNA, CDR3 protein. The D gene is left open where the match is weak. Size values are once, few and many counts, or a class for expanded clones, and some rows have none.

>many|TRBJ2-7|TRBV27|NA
TGTGCCATTTTCTTTTCTGCGTCCTACGAGCAGTACTTC
CAIFFSASYEQYF
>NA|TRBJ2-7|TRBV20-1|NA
TGCAGTGCTCCCGTGGGGGGACGTAGGGAGCAGTACTTC
CSAPVGGRREQYF
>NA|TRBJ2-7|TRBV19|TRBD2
TGTGCCAGTAGTATTAGGACTAGCGCCTCCTACGAGCAGTACTTC
CASSIRTSASYEQYF
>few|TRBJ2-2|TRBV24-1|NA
TGTGCCACCAGTGATTTGAGGCGGGACGGCGGGGAGCTGTTTTTT
CATSDLRRDGGELFF
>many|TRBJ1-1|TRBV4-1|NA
TGCGCCAGCAGCCAAGATTGGGGGGGTCCGATGAAAGCTTTCTTT
CASSQDWGGPMKAFF
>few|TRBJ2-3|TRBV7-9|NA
TGTGCCAGCAGCTTATTGAGGGTAGATACGCAGTATTTT
CASSLLRVDTQYF
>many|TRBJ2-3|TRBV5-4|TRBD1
TGTGCCAGCAGTGAAAGGACAGGGGGCAGGACAGATACGCAGTATTTT
CASSERTGGRTDTQYF
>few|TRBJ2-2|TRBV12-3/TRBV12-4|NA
TGTGCCAGCAGTCTGGCCACCGGGGAGCTGTTTTTT
CASSLATGELFF
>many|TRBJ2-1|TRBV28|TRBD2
TGTGCCTCCGGGGGGGGACTAGTGGGGAATGAGCAGTTCTTC
CASGGGLVGNEQFF
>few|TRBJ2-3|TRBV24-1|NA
TGTGCCACCAGTGATCCAGGGCCCAGCACAGATACGCAGTATTTT
CATSDPGPSTDTQYF
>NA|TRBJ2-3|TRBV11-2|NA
TGTGCCAGCAGACTGGTCACAGATACGCAGTATTTT
CASRLVTDTQYF
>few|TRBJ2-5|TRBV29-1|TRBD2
TGCAGCGTTGAAAGGCGGCTAGCGGGAGAAGTGGGAGAGACCCAGTACTTC
CSVERRLAGEVGETQYF
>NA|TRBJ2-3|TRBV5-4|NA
TGTGCCAGCAGCTTGGGTGCAGAGGGCGTCACAGATACGCAGTATTTT
CASSLGAEGVTDTQYF
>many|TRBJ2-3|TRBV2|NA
TGTGCCAGCAGCCCGATCCCCAGGGGCGCGCAGTATTTT
CASSPIPRGAQYF
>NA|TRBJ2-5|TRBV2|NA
TGTGCCAGCGCTCGATCCCAAGAGACCCAGTACTTC
CASARSQETQYF
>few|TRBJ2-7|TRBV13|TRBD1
TGTGCCAGCAGCCGCCTGGAAGGGACAGGGGACACCTACGAGCAGTACTTC
CASSRLEGTGDTYEQYF
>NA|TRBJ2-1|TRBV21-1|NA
TGTGCCAGCAGCAAACCCCCGGGACTAGCGGGAGGGCCGTGTGGGGAGCAGTTCTTC
CASSKPPGLAGGPCGEQFF
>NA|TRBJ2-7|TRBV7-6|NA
TGTGCCAGCAGCCCCGACGTGGCGACCTACGAGCAGTACTTC
CASSPDVATYEQYF
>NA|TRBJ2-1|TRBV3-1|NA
TGTGCCAGCAGCCAAGATTTGGGACTTATCTATAATGAGCAGTTCTTC
CASSQDLGLIYNEQFF